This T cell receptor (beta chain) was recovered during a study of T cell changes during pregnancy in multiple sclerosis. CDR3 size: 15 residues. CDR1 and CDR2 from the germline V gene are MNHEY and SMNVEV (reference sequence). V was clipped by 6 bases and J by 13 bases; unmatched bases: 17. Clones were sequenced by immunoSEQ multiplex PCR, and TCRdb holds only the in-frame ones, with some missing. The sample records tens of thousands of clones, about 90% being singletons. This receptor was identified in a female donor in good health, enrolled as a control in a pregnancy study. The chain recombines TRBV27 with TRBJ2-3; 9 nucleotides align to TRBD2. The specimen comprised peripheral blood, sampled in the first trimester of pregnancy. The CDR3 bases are TGTGCCAGCAGCCCTAACCCCCGACTAGCGGAGTTAGAGTATTTT. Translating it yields CASSPNPRLAELEYF.